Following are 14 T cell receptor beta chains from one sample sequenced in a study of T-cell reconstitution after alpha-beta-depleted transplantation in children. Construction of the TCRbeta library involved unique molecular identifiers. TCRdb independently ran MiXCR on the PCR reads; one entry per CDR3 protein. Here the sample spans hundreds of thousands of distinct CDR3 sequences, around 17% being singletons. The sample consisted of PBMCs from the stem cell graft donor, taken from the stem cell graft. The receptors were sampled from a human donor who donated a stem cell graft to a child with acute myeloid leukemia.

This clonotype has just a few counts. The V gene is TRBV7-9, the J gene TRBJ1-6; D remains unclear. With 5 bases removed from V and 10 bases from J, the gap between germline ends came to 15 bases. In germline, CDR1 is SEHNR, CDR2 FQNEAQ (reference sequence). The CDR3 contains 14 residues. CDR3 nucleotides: TGTGCCAGCAGCCCCGGAATGATAGTCTCACCCCTCCACTTT. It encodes CASSPGMIVSPLHF.

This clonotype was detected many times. CDR3 sequence: CSAREEQLGGYTF. The CDR3 DNA follows: TGCAGTGCTAGAGAGGAACAGCTGGGGGGCTACACCTTC. The V call is TRBV20-1, the J call TRBJ1-2, with unresolved D. CDR1 and CDR2 from the germline V gene are DFQATT and SNEGSKA (reference sequence). With 0 bases removed from V and 8 bases from J, the gap between germline ends came to 13 bases. The CDR3 consists of 13 residues.

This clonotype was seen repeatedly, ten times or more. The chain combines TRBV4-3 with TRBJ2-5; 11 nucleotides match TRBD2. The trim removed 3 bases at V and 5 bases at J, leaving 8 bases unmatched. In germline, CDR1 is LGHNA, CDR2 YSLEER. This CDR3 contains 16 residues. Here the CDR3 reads CASSQSLAGGTETQYF. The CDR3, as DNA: TGCGCCAGCAGCCAGTCATTAGCGGGGGGGACCGAGACCCAGTACTTC.

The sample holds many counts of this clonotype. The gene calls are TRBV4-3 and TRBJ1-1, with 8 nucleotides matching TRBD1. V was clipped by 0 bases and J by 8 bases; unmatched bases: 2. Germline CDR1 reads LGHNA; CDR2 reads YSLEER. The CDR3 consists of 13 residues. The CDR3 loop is CASSQEAGGEAFF. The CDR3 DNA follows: TGCGCCAGCAGCCAAGAAGCAGGGGGCGAAGCTTTCTTT.

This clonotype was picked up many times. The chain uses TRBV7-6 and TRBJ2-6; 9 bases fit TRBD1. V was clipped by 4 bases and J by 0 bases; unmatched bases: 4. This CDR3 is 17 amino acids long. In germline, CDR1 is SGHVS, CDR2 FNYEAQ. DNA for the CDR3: TGTGCCAGCAGCTCCTGGACAGGGGACTCTGGGGCCAACGTCCTGACTTTC. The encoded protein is CASSSWTGDSGANVLTF.

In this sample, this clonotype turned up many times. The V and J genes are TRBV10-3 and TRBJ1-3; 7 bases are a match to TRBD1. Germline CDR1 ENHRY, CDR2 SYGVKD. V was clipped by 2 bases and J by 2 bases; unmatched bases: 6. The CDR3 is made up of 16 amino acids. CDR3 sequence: CAISEVGQFAGNTIYF. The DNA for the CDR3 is TGTGCCATCAGTGAGGTGGGACAGTTCGCTGGAAACACCATATATTTT.

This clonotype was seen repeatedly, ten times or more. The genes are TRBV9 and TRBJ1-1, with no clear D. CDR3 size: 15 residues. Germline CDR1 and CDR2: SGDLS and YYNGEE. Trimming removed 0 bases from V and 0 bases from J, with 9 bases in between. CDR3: CASSVVNGLNTEAFF. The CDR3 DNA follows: TGTGCCAGCAGCGTAGTTAACGGCTTGAACACTGAAGCTTTCTTT.

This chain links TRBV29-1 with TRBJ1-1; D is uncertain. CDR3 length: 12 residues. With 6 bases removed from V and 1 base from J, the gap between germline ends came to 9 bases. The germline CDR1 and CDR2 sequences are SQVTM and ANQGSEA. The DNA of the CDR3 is TGCAGCGTCCGGGTGAGGAACACTGAAGCTTTCTTT. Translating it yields CSVRVRNTEAFF.

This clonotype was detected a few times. CDR3 loop: CASSLQLVDSGEQFF. The DNA for the CDR3 is TGTGCCAGCAGCTTACAACTAGTGGATAGTGGCGAGCAGTTCTTC. The chain is built from TRBV7-2 and TRBJ2-1, with D possibly matching TRBD2 (5 bases). The CDR3 contains 15 residues. V dropped 2 bases and J dropped 10 bases, with 18 bases sitting between them. CDR1 and CDR2 from the germline V gene are SGHTA and FQGNSA.

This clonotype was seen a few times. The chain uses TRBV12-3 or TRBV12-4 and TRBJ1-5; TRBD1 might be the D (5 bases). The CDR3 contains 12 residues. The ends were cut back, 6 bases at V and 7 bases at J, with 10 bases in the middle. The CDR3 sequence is CASSDRQQPQHF. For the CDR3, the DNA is TGTGCCAGCAGCGACCGACAGCAGCCCCAGCATTTT.

The CDR3 DNA is TGCAGTGCCCCCACCGGGGTCGGGTCCTCTGGAAACACCATATATTTT. Translating it yields CSAPTGVGSSGNTIYF. The gene calls are TRBV20-1 and TRBJ1-3; unclear D gene. CDR3 length equals 16 residues. V shed 6 bases and J shed 0 bases, with 18 bases lying between them. CDR1 is DFQATT, CDR2 SNEGSKA, per germline (reference sequence).

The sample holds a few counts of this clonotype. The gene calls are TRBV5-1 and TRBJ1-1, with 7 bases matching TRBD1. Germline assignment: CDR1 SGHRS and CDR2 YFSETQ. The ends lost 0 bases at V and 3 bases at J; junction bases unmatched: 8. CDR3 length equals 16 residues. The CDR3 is CASSLVPQQGDTEAFF. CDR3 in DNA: TGCGCCAGCAGCTTGGTCCCGCAGCAGGGGGACACTGAAGCTTTCTTT.

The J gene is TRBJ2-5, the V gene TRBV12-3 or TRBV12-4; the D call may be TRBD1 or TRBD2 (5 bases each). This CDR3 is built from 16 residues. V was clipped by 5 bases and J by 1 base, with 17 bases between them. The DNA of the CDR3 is TGTGCCAGCAGTCGCCGGGACGGTTTCATCCAAGAGACCCAGTACTTC. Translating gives CASSRRDGFIQETQYF.

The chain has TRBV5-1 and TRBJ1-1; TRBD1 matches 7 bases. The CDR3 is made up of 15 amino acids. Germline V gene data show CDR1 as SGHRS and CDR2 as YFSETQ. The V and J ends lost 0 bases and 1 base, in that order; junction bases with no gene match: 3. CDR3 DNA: TGCGCCAGCAGCTTGGTGGGACAGTGGAACACTGAAGCTTTCTTT. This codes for CASSLVGQWNTEAFF.